The sequence of this TCR beta chain was determined in a study of T cell responses to AZD1222 COVID-19 vaccine. General study findings and limits: The study reported that nearly half of spike-specific TCRs target unmutated variant regions. At 160-218 and 743-854, vaccine-associated CD4 TCRs were dominant, and they spanned spike.

CDR1 SSHAT and CDR2 FNYEAQ come from the germline V gene (reference sequence). The CDR3 spans 16 residues. Note on this clone: Antigen specificity is unknown. The junction departs from the called germline gene at one end, perhaps through a read error.

Sequencing was performed with immunoSEQ multiplex PCR; in TCRdb, only in-frame clones are kept and a portion is missing. The sample includes 120,000 to 150,000 clones, approximately 90% of them seen just once. The sequencing here drew on peripheral blood, taken 28 days after the second AZD1222 dose. This sequence originates from an adult who received the AZD1222 COVID-19 vaccine. This rearrangement joins TRBV7-7 to TRBJ1-4; 9 bases match TRBD1. In nucleotides, the CDR3 is TGTGCTAGCAGCCCGAATCCGGGACAGGGACACGGAAAACTGTTTTTT. This codes for CASSPNPGQGHGKLFF. Based on the CDR3 plus reference TRBV7-7 and TRBJ1-4, the full variable domain is GAGVSQSPRYKVTKRGQDVTLRCDPISSHATLYWYQQALGQGPEFLTYFNYEAQPDKSGLPSDRFSAERPEGSISTLTIQRTEQRDSAMYRCASSPNPGQGHGKLFFGSGTQLSVL.